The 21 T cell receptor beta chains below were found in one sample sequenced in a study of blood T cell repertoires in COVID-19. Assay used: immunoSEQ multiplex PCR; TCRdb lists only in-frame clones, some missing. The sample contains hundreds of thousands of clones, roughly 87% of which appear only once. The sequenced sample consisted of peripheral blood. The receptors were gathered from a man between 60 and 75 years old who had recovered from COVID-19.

The CDR3 bases are TGCGCCAGCAGCTCGGGGGGTCCTGGAAACACCATATATTTT. It yields the protein CASSSGGPGNTIYF. The genes are TRBV5-1 and TRBJ1-3, with D tentatively TRBD1 (5 bases). V gave up 3 bases and J gave up 2 bases, with 9 bases separating them. Germline V gene data show CDR1 as SGHRS and CDR2 as YFSETQ. This CDR3 has 14 residues.

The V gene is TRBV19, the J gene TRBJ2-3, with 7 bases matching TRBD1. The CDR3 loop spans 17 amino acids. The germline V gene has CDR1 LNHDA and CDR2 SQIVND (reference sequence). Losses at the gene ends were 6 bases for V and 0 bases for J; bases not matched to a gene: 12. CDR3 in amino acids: CASSRVRQQGSTDTQYF. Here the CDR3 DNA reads TGTGCCAGTAGCCGCGTGAGACAACAGGGGAGCACAGATACGCAGTATTTT.

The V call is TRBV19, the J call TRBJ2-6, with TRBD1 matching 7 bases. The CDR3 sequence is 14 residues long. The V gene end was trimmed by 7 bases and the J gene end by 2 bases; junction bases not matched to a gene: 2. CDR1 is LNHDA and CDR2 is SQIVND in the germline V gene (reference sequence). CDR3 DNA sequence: TGTGCCAGTAACGACAGGGCTGGGGCCAACGTCCTGACTTTC. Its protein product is CASNDRAGANVLTF.

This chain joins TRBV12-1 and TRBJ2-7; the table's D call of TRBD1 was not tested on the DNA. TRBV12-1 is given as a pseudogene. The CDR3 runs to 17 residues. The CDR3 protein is CASSFALRRYRVYEQYV. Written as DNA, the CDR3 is TGTGCCAGCAGCTTTGCGTTGAGACGATACAGGGTCTACGAGCAGTACGTC.

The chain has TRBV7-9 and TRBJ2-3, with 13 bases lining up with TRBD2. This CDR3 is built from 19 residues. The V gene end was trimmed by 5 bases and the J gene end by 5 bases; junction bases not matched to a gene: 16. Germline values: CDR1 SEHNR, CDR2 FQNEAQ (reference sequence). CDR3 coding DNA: TGTGCCAGCAGCCGCGGTTACGTACTAGCGGGGGGGCAAGGAGATACGCAGTATTTT. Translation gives CASSRGYVLAGGQGDTQYF.

In DNA form, the CDR3 reads TGTGCCAGCAGCCTAAGAGCGGGGGGCATCATCTACAATGAGCAGTTCTTC. It specifies CASSLRAGGIIYNEQFF. The chain carries TRBV3-1 (or the pseudogene TRBV3-2) and TRBJ2-1; 9 nucleotides line up with TRBD2. This CDR3 spans 17 amino acids. The V gene end was trimmed by 4 bases and the J gene end by 3 bases; junction bases not matched to a gene: 10. The germline CDR1 and CDR2 sequences are LGHDT and YNNKEL (reference sequence).

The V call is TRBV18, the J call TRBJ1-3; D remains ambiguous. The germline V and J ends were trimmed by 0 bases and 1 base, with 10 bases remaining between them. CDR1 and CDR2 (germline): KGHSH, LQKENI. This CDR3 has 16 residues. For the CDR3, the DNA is TGTGCCAGCTCACCACCGTCTCGCAGATCTGGAAACACCATATATTTT. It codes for CASSPPSRRSGNTIYF.

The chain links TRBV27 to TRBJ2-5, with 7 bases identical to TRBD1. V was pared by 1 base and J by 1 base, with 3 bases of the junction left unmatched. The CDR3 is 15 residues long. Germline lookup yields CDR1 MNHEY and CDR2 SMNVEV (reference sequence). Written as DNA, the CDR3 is TGTGCCAGCAGTTTATTTAGGGGGCGCCAAGAGACCCAGTACTTC. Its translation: CASSLFRGRQETQYF.

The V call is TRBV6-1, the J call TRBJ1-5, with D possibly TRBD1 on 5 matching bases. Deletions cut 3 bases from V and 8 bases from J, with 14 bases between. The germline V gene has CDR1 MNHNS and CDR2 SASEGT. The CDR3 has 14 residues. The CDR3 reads CASSDMGLGEPQHF. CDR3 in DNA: TGTGCCAGCAGTGATATGGGACTGGGGGAGCCCCAGCATTTT.

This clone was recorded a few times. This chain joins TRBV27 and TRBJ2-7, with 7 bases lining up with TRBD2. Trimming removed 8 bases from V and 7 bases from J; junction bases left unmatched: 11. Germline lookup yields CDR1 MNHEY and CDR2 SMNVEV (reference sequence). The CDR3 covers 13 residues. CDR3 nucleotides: TGTGCCAGCCGGGGCGGGGGAGGTTATGAGCAGTACGTC. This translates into CASRGGGGYEQYV.

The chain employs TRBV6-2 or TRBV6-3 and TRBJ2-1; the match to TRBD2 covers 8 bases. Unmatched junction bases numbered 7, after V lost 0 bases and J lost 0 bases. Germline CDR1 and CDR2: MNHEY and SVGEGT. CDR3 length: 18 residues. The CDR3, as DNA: TGTGCCAGCAGTTACTCGTTCCGCGGGGGGCGCTCCTACAATGAGCAGTTCTTC. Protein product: CASSYSFRGGRSYNEQFF.

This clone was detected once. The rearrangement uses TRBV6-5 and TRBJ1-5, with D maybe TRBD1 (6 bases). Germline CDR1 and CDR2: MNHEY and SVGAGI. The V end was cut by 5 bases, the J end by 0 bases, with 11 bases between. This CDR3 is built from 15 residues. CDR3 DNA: TGTGCCAGCAGTCCTTGGGACACTAGCAATCAGCCCCAGCATTTT. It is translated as CASSPWDTSNQPQHF.

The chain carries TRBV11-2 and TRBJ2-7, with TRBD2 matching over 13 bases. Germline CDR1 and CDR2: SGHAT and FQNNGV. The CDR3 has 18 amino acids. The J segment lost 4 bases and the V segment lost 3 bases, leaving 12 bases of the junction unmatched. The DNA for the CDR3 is TGTGCCAGCAGCTTCCCCACCCGACTAGCGGGGGGTTTTTACGAGCAGTACTTC. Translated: CASSFPTRLAGGFYEQYF.

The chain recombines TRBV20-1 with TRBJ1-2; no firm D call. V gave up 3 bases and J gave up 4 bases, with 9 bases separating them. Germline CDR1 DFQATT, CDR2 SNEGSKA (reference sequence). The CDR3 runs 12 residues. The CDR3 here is CSASYSLYGYTF. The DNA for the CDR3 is TGCAGTGCTAGTTATAGTCTCTATGGCTACACCTTC.

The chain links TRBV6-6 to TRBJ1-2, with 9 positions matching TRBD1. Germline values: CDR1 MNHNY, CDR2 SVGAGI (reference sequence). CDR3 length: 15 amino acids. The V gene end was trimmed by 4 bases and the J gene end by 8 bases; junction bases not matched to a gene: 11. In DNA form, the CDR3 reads TGTGCCAGCAGTTTCACCCCGGGACAGGGTTTGGGCTACACCTTC. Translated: CASSFTPGQGLGYTF.

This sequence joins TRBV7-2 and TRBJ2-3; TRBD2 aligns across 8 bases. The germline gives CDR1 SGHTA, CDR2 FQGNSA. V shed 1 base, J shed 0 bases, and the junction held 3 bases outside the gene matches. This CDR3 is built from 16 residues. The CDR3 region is CASSLGRGGSTDTQYF. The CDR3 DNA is TGTGCCAGCAGCTTAGGCCGGGGGGGGAGCACAGATACGCAGTATTTT.

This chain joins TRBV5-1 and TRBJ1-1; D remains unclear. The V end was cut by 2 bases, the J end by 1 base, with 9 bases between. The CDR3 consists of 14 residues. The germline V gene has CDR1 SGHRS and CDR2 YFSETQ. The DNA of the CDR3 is TGCGCCAGCAGCTTTTGGTCAGGGAACACTGAAGCTTTCTTT. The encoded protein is CASSFWSGNTEAFF.

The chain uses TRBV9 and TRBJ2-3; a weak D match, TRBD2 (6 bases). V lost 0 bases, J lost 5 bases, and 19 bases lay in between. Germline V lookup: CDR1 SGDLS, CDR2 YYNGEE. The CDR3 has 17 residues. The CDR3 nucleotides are TGTGCCAGCAGCGTAGCTGGGACTGCGGTAAAACAAGATACGCAGTATTTT. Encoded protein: CASSVAGTAVKQDTQYF.

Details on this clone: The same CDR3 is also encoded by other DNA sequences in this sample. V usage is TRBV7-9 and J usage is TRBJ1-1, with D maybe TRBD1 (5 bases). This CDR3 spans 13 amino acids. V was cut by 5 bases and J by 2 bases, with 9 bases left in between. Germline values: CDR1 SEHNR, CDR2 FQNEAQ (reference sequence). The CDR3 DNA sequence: TGTGCCAGCAGCGTACAGGTCAACACTGAAGCTTTCTTT. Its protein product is CASSVQVNTEAFF.

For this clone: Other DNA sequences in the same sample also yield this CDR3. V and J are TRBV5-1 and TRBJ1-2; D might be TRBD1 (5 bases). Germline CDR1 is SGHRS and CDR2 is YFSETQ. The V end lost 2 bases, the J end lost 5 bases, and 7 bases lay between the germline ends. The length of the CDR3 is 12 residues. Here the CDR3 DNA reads TGCGCCAGCAGCTTAGACAGATATGGCTACACCTTC. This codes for CASSLDRYGYTF. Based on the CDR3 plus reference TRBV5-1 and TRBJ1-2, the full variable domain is KAGVTQTPRYLIKTRGQQVTLSCSPISGHRSVSWYQQTPGQGLQFLFEYFSETQRNKGNFPGRFSGRQFSNSRSEMNVSTLELGDSALYLCASSLDRYGYTFGSGTRLTVV.

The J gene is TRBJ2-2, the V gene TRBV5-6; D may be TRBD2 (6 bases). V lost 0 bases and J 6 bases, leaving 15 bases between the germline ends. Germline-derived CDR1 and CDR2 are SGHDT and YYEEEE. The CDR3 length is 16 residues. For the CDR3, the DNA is TGTGCCAGCAGCTTGGTTGCCAGGAGGGTCCCCGGGGAGCTGTTTTTT. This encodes CASSLVARRVPGELFF. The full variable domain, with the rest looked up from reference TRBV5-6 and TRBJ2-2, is DAGVTQSPTHLIKTRGQQVTLRCSPKSGHDTVSWYQQALGQGPQFIFQYYEEEERQRGNFPDRFSGHQFPNYSSELNVNALLLGDSALYLCASSLVARRVPGELFFGEGSRLTVL.